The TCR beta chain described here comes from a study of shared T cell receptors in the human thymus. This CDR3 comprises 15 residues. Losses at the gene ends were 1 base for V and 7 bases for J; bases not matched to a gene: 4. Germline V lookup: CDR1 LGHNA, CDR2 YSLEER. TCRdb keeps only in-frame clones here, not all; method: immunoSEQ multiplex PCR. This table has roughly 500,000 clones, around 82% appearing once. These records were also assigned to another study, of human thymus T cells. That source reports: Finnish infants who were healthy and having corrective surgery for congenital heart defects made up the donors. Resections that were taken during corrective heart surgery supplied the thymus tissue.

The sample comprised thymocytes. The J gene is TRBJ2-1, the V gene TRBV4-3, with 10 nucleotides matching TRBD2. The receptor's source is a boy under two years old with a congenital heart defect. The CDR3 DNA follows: TGCGCCAGCAGCCAAGTGACTAGCGGGCCGAATGAGCAGTTCTTC. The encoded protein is CASSQVTSGPNEQFF.